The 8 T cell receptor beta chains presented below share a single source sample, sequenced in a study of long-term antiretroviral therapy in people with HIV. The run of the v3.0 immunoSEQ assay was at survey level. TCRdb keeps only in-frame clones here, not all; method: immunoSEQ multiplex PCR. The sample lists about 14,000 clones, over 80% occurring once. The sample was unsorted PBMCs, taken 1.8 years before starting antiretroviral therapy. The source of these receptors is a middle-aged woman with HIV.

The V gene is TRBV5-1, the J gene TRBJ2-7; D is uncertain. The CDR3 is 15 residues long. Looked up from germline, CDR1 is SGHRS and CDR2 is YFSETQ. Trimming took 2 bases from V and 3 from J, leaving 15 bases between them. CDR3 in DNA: TGCGCCAGCAGCTTTCTCAGTGAAGGGATCTACGAGCAGTACTTC. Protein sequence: CASSFLSEGIYEQYF.

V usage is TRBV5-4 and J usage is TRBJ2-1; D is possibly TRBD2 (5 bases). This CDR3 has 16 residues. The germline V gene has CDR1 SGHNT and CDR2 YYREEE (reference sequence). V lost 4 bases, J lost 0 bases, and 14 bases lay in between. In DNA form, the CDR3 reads TGTGCCAGCAGCACACTAGAGTCAGCCTCCTACAATGAGCAGTTCTTC. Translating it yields CASSTLESASYNEQFF.

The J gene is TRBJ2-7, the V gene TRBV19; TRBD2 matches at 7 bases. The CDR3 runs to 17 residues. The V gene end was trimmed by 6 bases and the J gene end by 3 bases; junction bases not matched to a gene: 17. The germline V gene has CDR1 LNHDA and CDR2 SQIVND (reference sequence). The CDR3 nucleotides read TGTGCCAGTAGAGGAAAGACTAGCCCACTTTACGACTACGAGCAGTACTTC. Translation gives CASRGKTSPLYDYEQYF.

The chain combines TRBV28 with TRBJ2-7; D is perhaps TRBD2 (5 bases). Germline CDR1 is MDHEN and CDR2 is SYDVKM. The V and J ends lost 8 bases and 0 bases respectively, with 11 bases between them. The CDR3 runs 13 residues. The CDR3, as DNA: TGTGCCAGCGGAAGCGGAGACTCCTACGAGCAGTACTTC. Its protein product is CASGSGDSYEQYF. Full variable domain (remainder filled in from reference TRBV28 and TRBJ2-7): DVKVTQSSRYLVKRTGEKVFLECVQDMDHENMFWYRQDPGLGLRLIYFSYDVKMKEKGDIPEGYSVSREKKERFSLILESASTNQTSMYLCASGSGDSYEQYFGPGTRLTVT.

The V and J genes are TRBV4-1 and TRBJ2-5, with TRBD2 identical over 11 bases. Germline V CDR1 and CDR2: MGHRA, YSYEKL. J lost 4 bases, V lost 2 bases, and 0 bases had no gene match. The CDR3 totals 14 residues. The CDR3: CASSQTSGRETQYF. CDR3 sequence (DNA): TGCGCCAGCAGCCAAACTAGCGGGAGAGAGACCCAGTACTTC.

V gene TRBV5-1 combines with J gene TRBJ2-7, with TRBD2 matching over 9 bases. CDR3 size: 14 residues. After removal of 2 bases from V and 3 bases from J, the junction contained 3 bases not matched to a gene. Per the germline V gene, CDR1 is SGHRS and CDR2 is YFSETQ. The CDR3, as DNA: TGCGCCAGCAGCTTTGGTAGCGGGAGCTACGAGCAGTACTTC. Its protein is CASSFGSGSYEQYF.

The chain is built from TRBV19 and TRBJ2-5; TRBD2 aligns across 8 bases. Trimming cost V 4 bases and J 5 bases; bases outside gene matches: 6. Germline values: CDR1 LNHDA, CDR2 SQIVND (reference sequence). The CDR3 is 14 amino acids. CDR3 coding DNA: TGTGCCAGTAGTAGTATGTCTAGCGGGGAGACCCAGTACTTC. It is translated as CASSSMSSGETQYF.

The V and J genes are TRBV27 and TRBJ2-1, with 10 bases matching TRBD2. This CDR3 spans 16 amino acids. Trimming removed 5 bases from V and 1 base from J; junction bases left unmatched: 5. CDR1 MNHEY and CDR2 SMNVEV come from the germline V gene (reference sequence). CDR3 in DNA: TGTGCCAGCAGTCTCTTAGCGGGGGGATCCTACAATGAGCAGTTCTTC. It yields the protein CASSLLAGGSYNEQFF.